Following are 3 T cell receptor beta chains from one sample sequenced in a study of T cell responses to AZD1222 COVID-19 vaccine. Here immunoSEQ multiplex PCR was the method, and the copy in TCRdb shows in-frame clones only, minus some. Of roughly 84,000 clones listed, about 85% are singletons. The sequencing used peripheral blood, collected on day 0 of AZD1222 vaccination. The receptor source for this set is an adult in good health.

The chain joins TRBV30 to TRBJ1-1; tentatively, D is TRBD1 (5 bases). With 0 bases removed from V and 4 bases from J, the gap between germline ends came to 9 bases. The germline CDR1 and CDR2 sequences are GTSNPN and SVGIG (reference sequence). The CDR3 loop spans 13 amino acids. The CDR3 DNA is TGTGCCTGGAGTGTACGGCAGGGCACTGAAGCTTTCTTT. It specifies CAWSVRQGTEAFF.

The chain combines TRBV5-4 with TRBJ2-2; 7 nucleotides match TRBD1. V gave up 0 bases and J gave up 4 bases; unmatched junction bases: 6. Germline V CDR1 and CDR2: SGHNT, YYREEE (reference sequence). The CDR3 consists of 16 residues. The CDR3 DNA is TGTGCCAGCAGCTTGGGCCGACAGGGCTCCACCGGGGAGCTGTTTTTT. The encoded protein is CASSLGRQGSTGELFF.

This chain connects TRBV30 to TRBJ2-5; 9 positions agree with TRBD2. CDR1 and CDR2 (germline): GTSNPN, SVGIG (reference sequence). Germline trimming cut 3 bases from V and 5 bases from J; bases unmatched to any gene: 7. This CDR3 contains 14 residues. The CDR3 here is CAWRVSGRRETQYF. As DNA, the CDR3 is TGTGCCTGGAGAGTTAGCGGGAGACGTGAGACCCAGTACTTC.